This T cell receptor beta chain appears in the sequencing data of a study of Tregs in tolerant kidney transplant recipients. This table comes from immunoSEQ multiplex PCR, and its TCRdb copy is limited to in-frame clones, with some not included. The sample has about 240,000 clones, roughly 80% seen once. Unstimulated regulatory T cells (CD4+CD25+CD127-), CD4+CD25- non-regulatory cells, CD4 and CD8 cells were FACS-sorted from thawed PBMCs. Germline CDR1 is LNHNV and CDR2 is YYDKDF (reference sequence). The CDR3 runs to 13 residues. Losses at the gene ends were 3 bases for V and 12 bases for J; bases not matched to a gene: 7.

Sequencing used CD4+ T cells from blood. The TCR originated in a human donor in good health. The chain uses TRBV15 and TRBJ1-5; 8 bases line up with TRBD1. CDR3 loop: CATSRDRAGVQHF. CDR3 sequence (DNA): TGTGCCACCAGCAGGGACAGGGCCGGGGTCCAGCATTTT.